Sequencing of this TCR beta chain was carried out in a study of blood T cells in healthy people across ages. Overall study findings and caveats: Among T cells, TCR beta diversity per million cells dropped roughly linearly as age rose.

The germline gives CDR1 GTSNPN, CDR2 SVGIG (reference sequence). The CDR3 is 16 amino acids. Between the trimmed V and J ends, which lost 3 bases and 1 base, there was a span of 13 bases. A word on this clonotype: The antigen is undetermined.

Together with a sample-barcoded 5' primer, a J-beta primer mix was included in a second PCR lasting roughly 6 to 12 cycles. MiXCR, run by TCRdb on the 5' RACE reads, gives a single entry per CDR3 protein. The table has 650,000 to 700,000 distinct CDR3 sequences, roughly 32% seen once. Input material: blood. The J gene is TRBJ1-6, the V gene TRBV30; the D gene is possibly TRBD1 (5 bases). This receptor was taken from an elderly woman in good health. In nucleotides, the CDR3 is TGTGCCTGGAGCCTCGGGGGGTCGTCCTATAATTCACCCCTCCACTTT. Translation: CAWSLGGSSYNSPLHF.